This TCR beta chain was recovered during a study of identifying expanded T cells in peripheral blood. Healthy donors had no documented immune events, such as infections, while sampled. Study results and caveats: Technical replicates showed about 1.2 changed clones; around 2 weeks roughly 16; four weeks 19.

A note on this clone: Its antigen is unknown.

V lost 5 bases and J 10 bases, leaving 11 bases between the germline ends. The germline V gene encodes CDR1 LNHDA and CDR2 SQIVND (reference sequence). This CDR3 contains 11 residues. The method was immunoSEQ multiplex PCR; TCRdb's version includes in-frame clones alone and lacks a portion of them. The repertoire holds 50,000 to 65,000 clones, with about 92% as singletons. V usage is TRBV19 and J usage is TRBJ2-5; D is uncertain. The TCR originated in a person between 18 and 70 years old in good health. Sequenced sample: blood. DNA for the CDR3: TGTGCCAGTAGTTCCCTTTCGATCCAGTACTTC. Translation: CASSSLSIQYF.